This TCR beta chain stems from a study of T cell repertoires in aging, cancer and after chemotherapy. Remarks on this clonotype: A much larger clone lies one base from this, so it may be a read error.

The CDR3 covers 15 residues. Trimming removed 6 bases from V and 3 bases from J; junction bases left unmatched: 3. Looked up from germline, CDR1 is MNHEY and CDR2 is SVGAGI. TRB rearrangements spanning V, D and J were amplified using mixed TRB-A/B primers. TCRdb redid the calling of the multiplex PCR reads with MiXCR, one entry per CDR3 protein. The sample carries some 9,000 distinct CDR3 sequences, around a quarter recorded once. TCR beta rearrangements were amplified from peripheral blood genomic DNA. The clonotype was recovered from a human donor with a blood cancer. The sample consisted of blood. V and J are TRBV6-5 and TRBJ2-1; 12 nucleotides match TRBD2. The CDR3 is CASRRTSGDYNEQFF. The CDR3, as DNA: TGTGCCAGCAGGCGGACTAGCGGGGACTACAATGAGCAGTTCTTC.